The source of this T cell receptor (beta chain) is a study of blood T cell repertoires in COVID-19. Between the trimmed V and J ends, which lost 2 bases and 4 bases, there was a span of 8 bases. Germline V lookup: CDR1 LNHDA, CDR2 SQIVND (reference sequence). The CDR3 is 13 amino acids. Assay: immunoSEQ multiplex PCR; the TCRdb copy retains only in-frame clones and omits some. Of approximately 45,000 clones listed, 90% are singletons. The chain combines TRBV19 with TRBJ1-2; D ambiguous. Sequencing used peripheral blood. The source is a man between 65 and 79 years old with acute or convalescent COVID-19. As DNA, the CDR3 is TGTGCCAGTAGTATATCAGGTCTCTATGGCTACACCTTC. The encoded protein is CASSISGLYGYTF.